Listed below are T cell receptor beta chains from one sample, sequenced in a study of CD8 T cells in ankylosing spondylitis. In TCRdb, the 5' RACE reads were re-called with MiXCR into one record per CDR3 protein. The data show 200,000 or so distinct CDR3 sequences, 15% to 20% seen once. The sequenced material came from blood, either unsorted or a sorted T cell fraction (not recorded which). The receptors come from a male donor aged 5-30 years with ankylosing spondylitis or in good health (not recorded which). Both conserved end residues are part of each CDR3. Each record gives: J gene, D gene, clone size, V gene, CDR3 DNA, CDR3 protein. D genes are given only for firm matches. Some rows have no size entry. The others give once, few or many, or a class for an expanded clone.

TRBJ2-1,TRBD2,many,TRBV5-6,TGTGCCAGCACTGCGGGACTAGAGACCAGCTATTTCCACTTC,CASTAGLETSYFHF
TRBJ2-1,-,-,TRBV11-3,TGTGCCAGCAGCTCCGGACGGATGGGCAATGAGCAGTTCTTC,CASSSGRMGNEQFF
TRBJ2-7,-,-,TRBV6-6,TGTGCCAGCAGCCTCACCGGATCCCGGGACGCCTACGAGCAGTACTTC,CASSLTGSRDAYEQYF
TRBJ2-1,-,many,TRBV5-1,TGCGCCAGCAGCCAGATAGGGTTCATCGACAATGAGCAGTTCTTC,CASSQIGFIDNEQFF
TRBJ2-3,-,many,TRBV2,TGTGCCAGCGATAGAGGAGGAACAGATACGCAGTATTTT,CASDRGGTDTQYF
TRBJ2-1,TRBD2,many,TRBV20-1,TGCAGTGCTTCCCTAGCGGGAGGAAACAATGAGCAGTTCTTC,CSASLAGGNNEQFF
TRBJ2-1,TRBD1,-,TRBV5-1,TGCGCCAGCAGCCCGGACAGGGCCCACAATGAGCAGTTCTTC,CASSPDRAHNEQFF
TRBJ2-1,-,-,TRBV4-1,TGCGCCAGCAGCCTATTCCACCGGGGCTCCTACAATGAGCAGTTCTTC,CASSLFHRGSYNEQFF
TRBJ2-1,-,many,TRBV30,TGTGCCTGGAGTGTTTTGTATGAGCAGTTCTTC,CAWSVLYEQFF
TRBJ2-1,-,-,TRBV7-2,TGTGCCAGCAGCAATTCTCCCCCGGATGAGCAGTTCTTC,CASSNSPPDEQFF
TRBJ2-1,-,-,TRBV3-1,TGTGCCAGCAGCCAAGATGTCTTACTATACAATGAGCAGTTCTTC,CASSQDVLLYNEQFF
TRBJ2-7,-,many,TRBV20-1,TGCAGTGCCTTAACGCGACTAACCTACGAGCAGTACTTC,CSALTRLTYEQYF
TRBJ1-5,-,-,TRBV9,TGTGCCAGCAGCGTAAACCCGGGCCCAAGCGGGCCCCAGCATTTT,CASSVNPGPSGPQHF
TRBJ2-3,-,many,TRBV12-3/TRBV12-4,TGTGCCAGCAGTTTGTGGGGGGGCCCAGATACGCAGTATTTT,CASSLWGGPDTQYF